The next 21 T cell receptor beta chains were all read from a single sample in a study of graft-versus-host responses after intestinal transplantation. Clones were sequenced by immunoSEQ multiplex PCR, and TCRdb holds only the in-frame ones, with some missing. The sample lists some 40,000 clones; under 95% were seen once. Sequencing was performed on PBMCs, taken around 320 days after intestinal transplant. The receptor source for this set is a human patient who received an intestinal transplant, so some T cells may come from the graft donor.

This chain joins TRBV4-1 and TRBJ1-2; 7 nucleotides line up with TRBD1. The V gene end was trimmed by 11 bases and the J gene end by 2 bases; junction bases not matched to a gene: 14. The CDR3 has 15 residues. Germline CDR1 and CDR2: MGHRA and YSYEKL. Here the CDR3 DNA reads TGCGCCCGTAAAGGGACAGCAAATTCCAACTATGGCTACACCTTC. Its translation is CARKGTANSNYGYTF.

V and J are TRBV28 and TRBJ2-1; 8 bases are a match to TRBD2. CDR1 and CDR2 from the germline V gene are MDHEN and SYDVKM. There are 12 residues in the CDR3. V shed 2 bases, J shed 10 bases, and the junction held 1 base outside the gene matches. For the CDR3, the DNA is TGTGCCAGCAGTTTAGCGGGAGGAGAGCAGTTCTTC. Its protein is CASSLAGGEQFF.

This CDR3 reads CASSQTGTGELFF. In nucleotides, the CDR3 is TGTGCCAGCAGCCAGACAGGGACCGGGGAGCTGTTTTTT. The genes are TRBV28 and TRBJ2-2; 7 bases map to TRBD1. The CDR3 contains 13 residues. Germline values: CDR1 MDHEN, CDR2 SYDVKM. Trimming took 6 bases from V and 5 from J; bases not matched to a gene: 3.

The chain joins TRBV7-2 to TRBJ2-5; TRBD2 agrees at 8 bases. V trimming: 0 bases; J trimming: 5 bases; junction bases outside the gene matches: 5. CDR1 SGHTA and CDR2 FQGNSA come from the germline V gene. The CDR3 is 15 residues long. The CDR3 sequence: CASSLASGVGETQYF. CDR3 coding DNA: TGTGCCAGCAGCTTAGCTAGCGGGGTGGGGGAGACCCAGTACTTC. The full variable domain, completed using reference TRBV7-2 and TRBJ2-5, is GAGVSQSPSNKVTEKGKDVELRCDPISGHTALYWYRQSLGQGLEFLIYFQGNSAPDKSGLPSDRFSAERTGGSVSTLTIQRTQQEDSAVYLCASSLASGVGETQYFGPGTRLLVL.

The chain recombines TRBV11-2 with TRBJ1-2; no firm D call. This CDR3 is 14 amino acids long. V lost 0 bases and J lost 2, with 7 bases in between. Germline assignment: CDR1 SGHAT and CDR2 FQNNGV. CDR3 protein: CASSLDVPNYGYTF. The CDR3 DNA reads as TGTGCCAGCAGCTTAGATGTCCCCAACTATGGCTACACCTTC.

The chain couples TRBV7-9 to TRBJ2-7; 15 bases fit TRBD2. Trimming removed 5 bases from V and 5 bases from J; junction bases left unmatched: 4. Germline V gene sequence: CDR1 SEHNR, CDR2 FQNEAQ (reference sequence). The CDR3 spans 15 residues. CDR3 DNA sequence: TGTGCCAGCAGCCACGGACTAGCGGGAGGGGACGAGCAGTACTTC. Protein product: CASSHGLAGGDEQYF.

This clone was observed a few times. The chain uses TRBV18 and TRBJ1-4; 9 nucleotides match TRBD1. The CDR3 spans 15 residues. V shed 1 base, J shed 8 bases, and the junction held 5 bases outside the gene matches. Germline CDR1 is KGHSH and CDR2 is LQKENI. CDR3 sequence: CASSPRGTGSEKLFF. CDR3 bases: TGTGCCAGCTCACCACGTGGGACAGGGTCAGAAAAACTGTTTTTT.

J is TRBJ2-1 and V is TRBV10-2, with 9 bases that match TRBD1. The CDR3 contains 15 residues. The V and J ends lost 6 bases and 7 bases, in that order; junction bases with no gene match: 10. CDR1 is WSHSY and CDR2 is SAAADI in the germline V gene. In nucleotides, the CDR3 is TGCGCCAGCAGCGATCCGGGACAGGGCTTGAATGAGCAGTTCTTC. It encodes CASSDPGQGLNEQFF.

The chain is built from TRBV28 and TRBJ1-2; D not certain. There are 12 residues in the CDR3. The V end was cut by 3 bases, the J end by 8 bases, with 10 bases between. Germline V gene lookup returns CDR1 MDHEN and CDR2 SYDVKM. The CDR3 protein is CASSFEVKGYTF. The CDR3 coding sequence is TGTGCCAGCAGTTTTGAGGTTAAGGGCTACACCTTC.

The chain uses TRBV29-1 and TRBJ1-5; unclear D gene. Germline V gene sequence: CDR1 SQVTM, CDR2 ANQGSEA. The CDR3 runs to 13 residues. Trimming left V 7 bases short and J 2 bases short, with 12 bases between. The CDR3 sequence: CSAQEGGNQPQHF. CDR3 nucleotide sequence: TGCAGCGCCCAGGAGGGCGGCAATCAGCCCCAGCATTTT.

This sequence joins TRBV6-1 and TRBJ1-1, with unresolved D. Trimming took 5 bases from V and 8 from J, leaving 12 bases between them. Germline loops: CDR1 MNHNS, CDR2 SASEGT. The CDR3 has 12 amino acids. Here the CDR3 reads CASSRIRQEAFF. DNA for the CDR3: TGTGCCAGCAGTCGTATCCGTCAGGAAGCTTTCTTT.

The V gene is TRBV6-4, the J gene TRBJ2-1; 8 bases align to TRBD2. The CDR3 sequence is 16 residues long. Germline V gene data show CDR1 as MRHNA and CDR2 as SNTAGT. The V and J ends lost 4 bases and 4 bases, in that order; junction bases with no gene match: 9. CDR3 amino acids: CASSVSGSGAYNEQFF. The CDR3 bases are TGTGCCAGCAGTGTCTCGGGTAGCGGGGCTTACAATGAGCAGTTCTTC.

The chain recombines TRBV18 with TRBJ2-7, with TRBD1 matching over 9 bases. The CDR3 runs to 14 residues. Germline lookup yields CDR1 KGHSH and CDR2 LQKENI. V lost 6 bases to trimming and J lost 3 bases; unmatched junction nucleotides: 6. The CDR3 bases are TGTGCCAGCTCGTCACAGGGGGCAAGCTACGAGCAGTACTTC. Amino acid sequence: CASSSQGASYEQYF. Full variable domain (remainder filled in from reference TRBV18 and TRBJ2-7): NAGVMQNPRHLVRRRGQEARLRCSPMKGHSHVYWYRQLPEEGLKFMVYLQKENIIDESGMPKERFSAEFPKEGPSILRIQQVVRGDSAAYFCASSSQGASYEQYFGPGTRLTVT.

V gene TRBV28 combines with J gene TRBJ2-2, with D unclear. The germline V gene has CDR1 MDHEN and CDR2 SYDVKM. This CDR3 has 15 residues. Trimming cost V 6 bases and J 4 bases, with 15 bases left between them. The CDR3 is CASRREKLRTGELFF. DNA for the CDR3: TGTGCCAGCAGGAGAGAGAAGTTACGCACCGGGGAGCTGTTTTTT.

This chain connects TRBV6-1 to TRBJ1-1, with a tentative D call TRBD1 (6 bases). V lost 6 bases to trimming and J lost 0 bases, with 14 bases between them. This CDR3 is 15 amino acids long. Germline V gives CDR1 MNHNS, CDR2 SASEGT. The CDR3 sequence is CASSPRGELNTEAFF. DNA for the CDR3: TGTGCCAGCAGCCCAAGGGGGGAGTTGAACACTGAAGCTTTCTTT.

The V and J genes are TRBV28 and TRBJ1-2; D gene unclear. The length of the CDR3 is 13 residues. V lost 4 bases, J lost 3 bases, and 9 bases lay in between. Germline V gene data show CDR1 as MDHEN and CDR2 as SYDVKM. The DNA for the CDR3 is TGTGCCAGCAGTTCCCATCGCGACTATGGCTACACCTTC. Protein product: CASSSHRDYGYTF.

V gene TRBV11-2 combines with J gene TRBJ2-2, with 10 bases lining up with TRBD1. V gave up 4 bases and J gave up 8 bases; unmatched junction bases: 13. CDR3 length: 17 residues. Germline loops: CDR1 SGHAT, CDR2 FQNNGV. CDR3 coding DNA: TGTGCCAGCAGCTCGACAGGGGGCACAAGTCGGGATGGGGAGCTGTTTTTT. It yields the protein CASSSTGGTSRDGELFF.

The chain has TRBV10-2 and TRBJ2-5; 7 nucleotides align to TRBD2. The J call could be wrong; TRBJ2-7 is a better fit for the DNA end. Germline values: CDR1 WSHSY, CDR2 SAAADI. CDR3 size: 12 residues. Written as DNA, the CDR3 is TGCGCCAGCAGTGACGGGGGGTACGAGCAGTACTTC. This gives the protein CASSDGGYEQYF.

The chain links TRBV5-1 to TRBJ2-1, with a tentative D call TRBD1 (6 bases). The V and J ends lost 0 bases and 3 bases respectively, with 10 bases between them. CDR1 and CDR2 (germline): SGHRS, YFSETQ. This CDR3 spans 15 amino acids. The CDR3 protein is CASSLEPDSYNEQFF. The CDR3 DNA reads TGCGCCAGCAGCTTGGAACCGGACAGCTACAATGAGCAGTTCTTC.

The CDR3 region has the DNA TGTGCCAGCAGTTATACAGGCACAGATACGCAGTATTTT. This encodes CASSYTGTDTQYF. This chain connects TRBV6-5 to TRBJ2-3; no firm D call. The CDR3 spans 13 residues. Per the germline V gene, CDR1 is MNHEY and CDR2 is SVGAGI. Trimming removed 3 bases at V and 1 base at J, with 5 bases between.

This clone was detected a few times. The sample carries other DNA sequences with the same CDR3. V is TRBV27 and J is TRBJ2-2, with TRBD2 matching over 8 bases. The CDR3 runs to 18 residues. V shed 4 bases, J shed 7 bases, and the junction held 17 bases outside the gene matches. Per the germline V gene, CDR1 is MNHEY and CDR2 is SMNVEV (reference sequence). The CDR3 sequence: CASSYFRVGTGGGGELFF. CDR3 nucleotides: TGTGCCAGCAGTTATTTTCGGGTGGGGACGGGGGGGGGCGGGGAGCTGTTTTTT.